One sample yielded the 5 T cell receptor beta chains listed below, sequenced in a study of vaccination and CD4 T cells after COVID-19. Stated treatment: roughly 10-day PBMC culture with coronavirus spike peptide pools or control peptides (ViraFEST assay). Prior to the COVID-19 pandemic (2011-2018), the unexposed donor's CD4+ T cells were collected. Cultured CD4+ T cell DNA was sequenced using the Oncomine TCR Beta short-read assay. TCRdb used MiXCR to reprocess the PCR reads, holding one entry per CDR3 protein. The sample carries roughly 7,000 distinct CDR3 sequences, around 50% recorded once. Their specific antigens are unknown. The material sequenced was CD4+ T cells from blood, cultured in vitro. The origin of the receptors is a human donor in good health.

The V gene is TRBV19, the J gene TRBJ2-1; weak D call: TRBD2 (5 bases). This CDR3 comprises 16 residues. Trimming stripped 3 bases from V and 0 bases from J, with 12 bases between. CDR1 is LNHDA, CDR2 SQIVND, per germline (reference sequence). CDR3 protein: CASSISAGSSYNEQFF. In DNA, the CDR3 is TGTGCCAGTAGTATTTCGGCTGGGAGCTCCTACAATGAGCAGTTCTTC.

This clonotype was counted a single time. This chain uses TRBV12-3 or TRBV12-4 with TRBJ2-5; no firm D call. There are 18 residues in the CDR3. V was shortened by 3 bases and J by 5 bases, with 25 bases between the two germline ends. CDR3 sequence (DNA): TGTGCCAGCAGTTTCGGGTTAGGTTCGGTGGCCGAGTCGGAGACCCAGTACTTC. The encoded protein is CASSFGLGSVAESETQYF.

The genes are TRBV20-1 and TRBJ2-5; tentatively, D is TRBD2 (6 bases). CDR1 is DFQATT, CDR2 SNEGSKA, per germline (reference sequence). The CDR3 is 15 residues long. The V gene lost 1 base and the J gene lost 2 bases, with 14 bases spanning the gap. CDR3 amino acids: CSARVAGSAQETQYF. CDR3 coding DNA: TGCAGTGCTAGAGTTGCGGGGAGTGCTCAAGAGACCCAGTACTTC.

This clonotype has just one count. The gene calls are TRBV27 and TRBJ1-4; possible D gene TRBD1, 5 bases. V was trimmed by 2 bases and J by 7 bases, leaving 11 bases between them. The CDR3 is 14 amino acids. The germline V gene encodes CDR1 MNHEY and CDR2 SMNVEV (reference sequence). CDR3 nucleotide sequence: TGTGCCAGCAGTTTAGGGAGGGGCAGTGAAAAACTGTTTTTT. Its protein is CASSLGRGSEKLFF.

The chain is built from TRBV20-1 and TRBJ2-1; 11 bases are shared with TRBD2. Germline values: CDR1 DFQATT, CDR2 SNEGSKA (reference sequence). The CDR3 sequence is 15 residues long. After removal of 6 bases from V and 9 bases from J, the junction contained 13 bases not matched to a gene. CDR3 coding DNA: TGCAGTGCGATTAAACTAGCGGGAGCCTCCGGTGAGCAGTTCTTC. Its protein product is CSAIKLAGASGEQFF.